This T cell receptor (beta chain) was obtained from a study of cytomegalovirus exposure and HLA in healthy donors. The germline V gene has CDR1 LGHNA and CDR2 YSLEER. The CDR3 has 15 amino acids. The J segment lost 6 bases and the V segment lost 4 bases, leaving 12 bases of the junction unmatched. A multiplex PCR was run with 60 Vbeta primers and 13 Jbeta primers. Only in-frame clones appear in the TCRdb table, and some are missing; sequencing was by immunoSEQ multiplex PCR. The sample lists about 160,000 clones, around 86% seen once, with approximately 1.8% in the top ten. V usage is TRBV4-3 and J usage is TRBJ2-7; 7 bases align to TRBD2. The specimen was PBMCs. The TCR was taken from a human donor in good health. CDR3 in DNA: TGCGCCAGCAGCCCCCGGGACTACCTAGGCGGCGAGCAGTACTTC. Protein: CASSPRDYLGGEQYF.